The rows below give T cell receptor beta chains drawn from one sample of a study of cytomegalovirus exposure and HLA in healthy donors. Produced via immunoSEQ multiplex PCR; TCRdb's table is partial and in-frame only. The table lists around 55,000 clones. The sample consisted of PBMCs. These receptors all come from a man aged 50-60 years in good health and CMV-seropositive. The CDR3 runs from the conserved cysteine through the conserved F or W. Each record gives: V gene, D gene, J gene, CDR3 DNA, CDR3 protein. A D gene is named only where the DNA matches it firmly.

>TRBV5-1|TRBD1|TRBJ1-2
TGCGCCAGCAGCGGTCGGACAGGGGGCCCGGCTGGCTACACCTTC
CASSGRTGGPAGYTF
>TRBV30|TRBD1|TRBJ1-2
TGTGCCTGGAGCCTAGGGGGCGGCTACACCTTC
CAWSLGGGYTF
>TRBV11-1|-|TRBJ2-7
TGTGCCAGCAGCTTTGGAGGGCAGAGCTCCTACGAGCAGTACTTC
CASSFGGQSSYEQYF
>TRBV28|TRBD2|TRBJ2-7
TGTGCCAGCAGCTTACTAACTAGCGGGAGCTACGAGCAGTACTTC
CASSLLTSGSYEQYF
>TRBV10-1|-|TRBJ1-5
TGCGCCACCGATCAGCCCCAGCATTTT
CATDQPQHF
>TRBV7-9|-|TRBJ1-2
TGTGCCAGCAGCTTAGGGGGGCAGCCGGACTACACCTTC
CASSLGGQPDYTF
>TRBV19|TRBD1|TRBJ1-1
TGTGCCAGTAATGAGGGGGCGTCGGCAGCTGAAGCTTTCTTT
CASNEGASAAEAFF
>TRBV6-5|-|TRBJ2-1
TGTGCCAGCAGTTACACTAGCCCTGGCTCCTACAATGAGCAGTTCTTC
CASSYTSPGSYNEQFF
>TRBV7-8|-|TRBJ1-5
TGTGCCAGCAGCTCCCCCCCGACAGGCCGATTCAATCAGCCCCAGCATTTT
CASSSPPTGRFNQPQHF
>TRBV9|TRBD2|TRBJ2-7
TGTGCCAGCAGCGTAGGGACCGGTGGGGGGGGAGGCGAGCAGTACTTC
CASSVGTGGGGGEQYF
>TRBV18|-|TRBJ2-2
TGTGCCAGCTCACCATCGTGGGCTAGCGAGAACGGGGAGCTGTTTTTT
CASSPSWASENGELFF